Following are 3 T cell receptor beta chains from one sample sequenced in a study of cytomegalovirus exposure and HLA in healthy donors. Both 60 Vbeta primers and 13 Jbeta primers went into the PCR. Here immunoSEQ multiplex PCR was the method, and the copy in TCRdb shows in-frame clones only, minus some. The profile shows over 100,000 clones, about 86% of them singletons. The sample was PBMCs. The receptors stem from a woman in her twenties or thirties in good health and CMV-seronegative.

The V gene is TRBV5-5, the J gene TRBJ1-2, with D maybe TRBD1 (6 bases). Trimming pared 4 bases from V and 7 bases from J, leaving 11 bases between. CDR3 size: 12 residues. Germline loops: CDR1 SGHKS, CDR2 YYEKEE (reference sequence). The CDR3 here is CASSPRTAGYTF. In nucleotides, the CDR3 is TGTGCCAGCAGCCCTCGGACAGCTGGCTACACCTTC.

This clone was found a few times. In nucleotides, the CDR3 is TGTGCCAGCATCGGAGGGTACAGTGAAGCTTTCTTT. This codes for CASIGGYSEAFF. The genes are TRBV6-6 and TRBJ1-1; D unresolved. Trimming took off 7 bases at V and 7 bases at J, with 13 bases between the two ends. The germline gives CDR1 MNHNY, CDR2 SVGAGI (reference sequence). The CDR3 length is 12 residues.

As for this clone: The missing conserved phenylalanine or tryptophan at the end of this CDR3 makes a read error likely. The rearrangement links TRBV2 to TRBJ1-1; D not resolved. The germline gives CDR1 SNHLY, CDR2 FYNNEI. This CDR3 is built from 12 residues. The V end lost 9 bases, the J end lost 2 bases, and 10 bases lay between the germline ends. The CDR3 DNA is TGTGCCAGATTGGAGTTTAACACTGAAGCTTTCCTT. Amino acid sequence: CARLEFNTEAFL.